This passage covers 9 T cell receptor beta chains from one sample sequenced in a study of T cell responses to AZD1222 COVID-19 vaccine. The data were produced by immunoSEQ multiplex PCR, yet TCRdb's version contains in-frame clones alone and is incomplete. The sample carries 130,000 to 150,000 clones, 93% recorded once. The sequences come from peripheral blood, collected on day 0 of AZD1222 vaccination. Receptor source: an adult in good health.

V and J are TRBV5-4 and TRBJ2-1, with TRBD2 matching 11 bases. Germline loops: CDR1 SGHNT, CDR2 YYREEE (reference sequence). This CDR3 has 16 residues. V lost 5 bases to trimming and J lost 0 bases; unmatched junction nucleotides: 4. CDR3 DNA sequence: TGTGCCAGCAGGGTGGGACTAGCGGACTCCTACAATGAGCAGTTCTTC. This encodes CASRVGLADSYNEQFF.

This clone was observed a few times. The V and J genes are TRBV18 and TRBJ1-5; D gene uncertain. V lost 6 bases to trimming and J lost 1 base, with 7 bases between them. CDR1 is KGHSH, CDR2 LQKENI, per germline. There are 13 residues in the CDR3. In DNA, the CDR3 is TGTGCCAGCTCGATCGAAAGCAATCAGCCCCAGCATTTT. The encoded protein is CASSIESNQPQHF.

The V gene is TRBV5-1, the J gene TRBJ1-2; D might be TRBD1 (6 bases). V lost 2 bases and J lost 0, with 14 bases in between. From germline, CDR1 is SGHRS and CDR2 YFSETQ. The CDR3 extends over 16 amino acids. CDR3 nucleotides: TGCGCCAGCAGCTTCCTCACAGGGCCCGCTAACTATGGCTACACCTTC. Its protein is CASSFLTGPANYGYTF.

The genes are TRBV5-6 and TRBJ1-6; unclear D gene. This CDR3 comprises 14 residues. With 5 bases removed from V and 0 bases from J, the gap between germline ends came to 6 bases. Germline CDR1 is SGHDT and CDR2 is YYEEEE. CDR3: CASRGSSYNSPLHF. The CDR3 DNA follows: TGTGCCAGCAGAGGCAGCTCCTATAATTCACCCCTCCACTTT.

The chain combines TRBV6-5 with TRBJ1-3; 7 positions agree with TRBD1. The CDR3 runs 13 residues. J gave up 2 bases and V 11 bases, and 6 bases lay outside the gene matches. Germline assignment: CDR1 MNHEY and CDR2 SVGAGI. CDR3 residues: CAATGDPGNTIYF. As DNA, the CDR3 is TGTGCCGCTACAGGGGACCCTGGAAACACCATATATTTT.

The CDR3: CASSQVRTGPSSYNSPLHF. DNA of the CDR3: TGTGCCAGCAGCCAAGTGAGGACAGGCCCCAGCTCCTATAATTCACCCCTCCACTTT. The V call is TRBV3-1 (or the pseudogene TRBV3-2), the J call TRBJ1-6; 7 nucleotides agree with TRBD1. The junction had 9 bases not matched to a gene; V was cut back by 1 base and J by 0 bases. This CDR3 is 19 amino acids long. From germline, CDR1 is LGHDT and CDR2 YNNKEL (reference sequence).

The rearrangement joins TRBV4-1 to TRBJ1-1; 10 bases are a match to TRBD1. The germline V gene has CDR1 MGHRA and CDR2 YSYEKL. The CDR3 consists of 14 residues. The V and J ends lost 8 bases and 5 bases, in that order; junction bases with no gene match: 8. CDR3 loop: CASQRTGGNTEAFF. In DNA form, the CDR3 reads TGCGCCAGCCAAAGGACAGGGGGTAATACTGAAGCTTTCTTT.

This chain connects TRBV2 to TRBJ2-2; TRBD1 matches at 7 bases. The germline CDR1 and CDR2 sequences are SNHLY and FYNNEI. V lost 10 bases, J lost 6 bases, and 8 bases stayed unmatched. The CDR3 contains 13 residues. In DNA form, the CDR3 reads TGTGCCAACTCGGCTCAGGGGGCCGGGGAGCTGTTTTTT. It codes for CANSAQGAGELFF.

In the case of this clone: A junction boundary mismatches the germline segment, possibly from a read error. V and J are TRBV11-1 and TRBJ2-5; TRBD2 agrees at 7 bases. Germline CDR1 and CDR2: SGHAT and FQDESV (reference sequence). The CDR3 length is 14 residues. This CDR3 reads CASSLAAGEEIQYF. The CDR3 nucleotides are TGTGCCAGCAGCTTAGCGGCGGGAGAAGAGATCCAGTACTTC. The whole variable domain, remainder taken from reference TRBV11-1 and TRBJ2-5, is EAEVAQSPRYKITEKSQAVAFWCDPISGHATLYWYRQILGQGPELLVQFQDESVVDDSQLPKDRFSAERLKGVDSTLKIQPAELGDSAMYLCASSLAAGEEIQYFGPGTRLLVL.